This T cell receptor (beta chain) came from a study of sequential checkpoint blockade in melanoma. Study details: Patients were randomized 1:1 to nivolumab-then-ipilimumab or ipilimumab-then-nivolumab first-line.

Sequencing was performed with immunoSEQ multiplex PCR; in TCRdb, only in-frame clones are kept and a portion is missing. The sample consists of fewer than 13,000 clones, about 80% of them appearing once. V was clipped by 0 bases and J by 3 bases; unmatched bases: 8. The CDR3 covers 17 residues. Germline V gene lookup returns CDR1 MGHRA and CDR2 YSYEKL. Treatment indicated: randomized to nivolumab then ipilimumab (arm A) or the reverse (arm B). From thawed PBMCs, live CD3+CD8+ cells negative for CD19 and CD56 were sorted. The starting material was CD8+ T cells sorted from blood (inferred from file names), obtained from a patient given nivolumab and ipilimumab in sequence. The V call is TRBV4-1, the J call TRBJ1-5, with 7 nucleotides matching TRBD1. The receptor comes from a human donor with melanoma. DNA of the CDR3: TGCGCCAGCAGCCAAGACGCGGGACAGAACTACAATCAGCCCCAGCATTTT. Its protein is CASSQDAGQNYNQPQHF.